The 26 T cell receptor beta chains given below trace back to one sample, sequenced in a study of response to subunit inactivated influenza vaccine. MiXCR, applied by TCRdb to the RT-PCR reads, yields one record per CDR3 protein. The sample shows about 500,000 distinct CDR3 sequences, 16% of them seen only once. The sample was CD4+ T cells sorted from PBMCs, taken approximately 25 months after vaccination. Receptors originate from a man between 50 and 75 years old who received an inactivated influenza vaccine.

Of note for this clonotype: Its ends do not fully match the called genes, so a read error is possible. The chain combines TRBV28 with TRBJ1-2; the D gene is possibly TRBD1 (5 bases). The germline V gene has CDR1 MDHEN and CDR2 SYDVKM. CDR3 length equals 13 residues. This CDR3 reads CASRLDSYYGYTF. CDR3 nucleotide sequence: TGTGCCAGCAGACTAGACAGTTACTACGGCTACACCTTC.

This clonotype has a count of ten or more. This rearrangement joins TRBV12-3 or TRBV12-4 to TRBJ2-3, with D perhaps given as TRBD1 or TRBD2 (6 bases each). CDR3 size: 13 residues. The V and J ends lost 5 bases and 2 bases respectively, with 8 bases between them. CDR3 region: CASSRGPTDTQYF. Written as DNA, the CDR3 is TGTGCCAGCAGTCGGGGGCCCACAGATACGCAGTATTTT.

This clonotype appeared a few times. One junction end does not reproduce the germline sequence, and a read error may be involved. The chain carries TRBV24-1 and TRBJ2-1; 9 bases align to TRBD2. Germline CDR1 is KGHDR and CDR2 is SFDVKD. The CDR3 contains 16 residues. The CDR3 loop is CATSDSGTSSYNEHFF. In nucleotides, the CDR3 is TGTGCCACCAGTGACTCCGGGACTAGCAGCTACAATGAGCATTTCTTC.

This clonotype was counted many times. The genes are TRBV29-1 and TRBJ2-5; D may be TRBD1 or TRBD2 (6 bases each). Trimming pared 3 bases from V and 4 bases from J, leaving 9 bases between. CDR1 SQVTM and CDR2 ANQGSEA come from the germline V gene. The CDR3 runs 12 residues. CDR3 in amino acids: CSVDRGGETQYF. CDR3 nucleotides: TGCAGCGTTGACAGGGGAGGAGAGACCCAGTACTTC. Full variable domain (outside the CDR3, taken from reference TRBV29-1 and TRBJ2-5): SAVISQKPSRDICQRGTSLTIQCQVDSQVTMMFWYRQQPGQSLTLIATANQGSEATYESGFVIDKFPISRPNLTFSTLTVSNMSPEDSSIYLCSVDRGGETQYFGPGTRLLVL.

The rearrangement links TRBV12-3 or TRBV12-4 to TRBJ2-1, with a tentative D call TRBD1 (5 bases). With 3 bases removed from V and 7 bases from J, the gap between germline ends came to 13 bases. The CDR3 contains 14 residues. The CDR3 protein is CASSFNTDSNEQFF. In DNA form, the CDR3 reads TGTGCCAGCAGTTTCAACACTGACAGTAATGAGCAGTTCTTC.

This chain joins TRBV12-3 or TRBV12-4 and TRBJ1-1; 7 bases match TRBD1. The CDR3 spans 14 residues. V trimming: 6 bases; J trimming: 4 bases; junction bases outside the gene matches: 8. CDR3 coding DNA: TGTGCCAGCAGACGAGGGGGCGCAGGCACTGAAGCTTTCTTT. Translated, it gives CASRRGGAGTEAFF.

The chain carries TRBV10-3 and TRBJ2-6, with 13 nucleotides matching TRBD2. The CDR3 runs to 17 residues. V dropped 10 bases and J dropped 2; count of bases not matched to a gene: 8. Germline V gene sequence: CDR1 ENHRY, CDR2 SYGVKD. CDR3 region: CATRGTSGGAGANVLTF. CDR3 sequence (DNA): TGTGCCACCAGGGGCACTAGCGGGGGGGCTGGGGCCAACGTCCTGACTTTC.

This clonotype has a handful of counts. The chain employs TRBV6-2 or TRBV6-3 and TRBJ1-5, with D possibly being TRBD1 (6 bases). The ends were cut back, 4 bases at V and 2 bases at J, with 15 bases in the middle. Germline loops: CDR1 MNHEY, CDR2 SVGEGT. The CDR3 runs to 16 residues. This CDR3 is CASSSGTHTGNQPQHF. Here the CDR3 DNA reads TGTGCCAGCAGTTCCGGGACACACACGGGCAATCAGCCCCAGCATTTT.

The chain links TRBV5-1 to TRBJ1-1, with 7 bases identical to TRBD1. The CDR3 runs 15 residues. V lost 3 bases to trimming and J lost 0 bases; unmatched junction nucleotides: 5. Per the germline V gene, CDR1 is SGHRS and CDR2 is YFSETQ. The CDR3 region has the DNA TGCGCCAGCAGCTCGGGGGACAGCTTGAACACTGAAGCTTTCTTT. It translates to CASSSGDSLNTEAFF.

This clonotype was recorded a few times. The rearrangement joins TRBV5-4 to TRBJ2-5, with a tentative D call TRBD2 (5 bases). The CDR3 totals 14 residues. The germline gives CDR1 SGHNT, CDR2 YYREEE (reference sequence). Trimming shortened V by 6 bases and J by 2 bases, and 14 bases separated the two germline ends. The CDR3 reads CASTIKGLQETQYF. The DNA of the CDR3 is TGTGCCAGCACCATTAAAGGACTGCAAGAGACCCAGTACTTC.

The J gene is TRBJ2-1, the V gene TRBV14, with 7 bases matching TRBD2. Germline V CDR1 and CDR2: SGHDN, FVKESK. The CDR3 consists of 13 residues. The J segment lost 9 bases and the V segment lost 1 base, leaving 3 bases of the junction unmatched. DNA of the CDR3: TGTGCCAGCAGCCAAGCACTAGCGACTGAGCAGTTCTTC. Translated: CASSQALATEQFF.

The chain couples TRBV10-3 to TRBJ2-7; D possibly uses TRBD1 or TRBD2 (6 bases each). There are 16 residues in the CDR3. Germline-derived CDR1 and CDR2 are ENHRY and SYGVKD. V was trimmed by 6 bases and J by 6 bases, leaving 24 bases between them. The CDR3 nucleotides read TGTGCCATCAGCGAAATCGGCGGGGCAGGGGATTCCGAGCAGTACTTC. It translates to CAISEIGGAGDSEQYF.

V and J are TRBV20-1 and TRBJ2-3; perhaps D is TRBD1 or TRBD2 (6 bases each). The CDR3 runs 15 residues. The germline V gene encodes CDR1 DFQATT and CDR2 SNEGSKA (reference sequence). V was pared by 1 base and J by 5 bases, with 16 bases between. The CDR3 sequence: CSARGGAGPGDTQYF. As DNA, the CDR3 is TGCAGTGCTAGAGGGGGGGCAGGGCCGGGAGATACGCAGTATTTT.

In this sample, this clonotype turned up a few times. The chain combines TRBV5-8 with TRBJ2-3; D is undetermined. The germline gives CDR1 SGHTS, CDR2 YDEGEE. The CDR3 is made up of 15 amino acids. The germline V and J ends were trimmed by 6 bases and 2 bases, with 16 bases remaining between them. CDR3 bases: TGTGCCAGCATGTGGTGGTCAGTAGCCACAGATACGCAGTATTTT. It codes for CASMWWSVATDTQYF.

The chain couples TRBV9 to TRBJ2-2; D gene ambiguous. The CDR3 sequence is 17 residues long. Germline CDR1 is SGDLS and CDR2 is YYNGEE. V was shortened by 3 bases and J by 2 bases, with 17 bases between the two germline ends. This CDR3 is CASSGASLTRNTGELFF. The CDR3 region has the DNA TGTGCCAGCAGCGGAGCGTCGCTTACGCGAAACACCGGGGAGCTGTTTTTT.

The chain recombines TRBV6-5 with TRBJ1-4; no definite D call. Trimming took 0 bases from V and 14 from J, leaving 13 bases between them. Germline V gives CDR1 MNHEY, CDR2 SVGAGI. This CDR3 spans 13 amino acids. The CDR3 loop reads CASSYSIGLWLFF. Here the CDR3 DNA reads TGTGCCAGCAGTTACTCGATCGGTTTGTGGCTGTTTTTT.

This clonotype occurred many times. The chain employs TRBV4-1 and TRBJ1-5; D is unclear. The length of the CDR3 is 14 residues. CDR1 is MGHRA and CDR2 is YSYEKL in the germline V gene. V shed 5 bases and J shed 0 bases, with 8 bases lying between them. CDR3 coding DNA: TGCGCCAGCAGCGGTAGGACTAGCAATCAGCCCCAGCATTTT. As protein: CASSGRTSNQPQHF.

V gene TRBV6-6 combines with J gene TRBJ1-2; no definite D call. The CDR3 covers 13 residues. Germline V CDR1 and CDR2: MNHNY, SVGAGI (reference sequence). Deletions cut 10 bases from V and 0 bases from J, with 12 bases between. DNA of the CDR3: TGTGCCAATGCGGCGGATTCTAACTATGGCTACACCTTC. It encodes CANAADSNYGYTF.

The chain is built from TRBV7-8 and TRBJ2-5; D is uncertain. CDR3 length: 12 amino acids. Germline V lookup: CDR1 SGHVS, CDR2 FQNEAQ. Trimming left V 5 bases short and J 6 bases short, with 10 bases between. Written as DNA, the CDR3 is TGTGCCAGCAGCACCTTAGGCCAGACCCAGTACTTC. Translating gives CASSTLGQTQYF.

This clonotype was counted between two and nine times. The chain combines TRBV15 with TRBJ2-5; 7 bases map to TRBD2. From germline, CDR1 is LNHNV and CDR2 YYDKDF (reference sequence). The CDR3 is 13 amino acids. V lost 3 bases and J lost 4; bases outside the gene matches: 2. CDR3 bases: TGTGCCACCAGCAGGGGAGGGCCAGAGACCCAGTACTTC. Protein: CATSRGGPETQYF.

This chain joins TRBV5-1 and TRBJ2-1, with 11 bases lining up with TRBD2. This CDR3 spans 16 amino acids. Trimming removed 0 bases from V and 8 bases from J; junction bases left unmatched: 7. Germline loops: CDR1 SGHRS, CDR2 YFSETQ. This chain's CDR3 is CASSLATLAGGDEQFF. Written as DNA, the CDR3 is TGCGCCAGCAGCTTGGCCACGCTAGCGGGAGGCGATGAGCAGTTCTTC.

Worth noting for this clonotype: Its ends do not fully match the called genes, so a read error is possible. The chain employs TRBV20-1 and TRBJ2-4; TRBD2 aligns across 10 bases. The CDR3 extends over 18 amino acids. From germline, CDR1 is DFQATT and CDR2 SNEGSKA (reference sequence). The CDR3: CSAGDHGVGLAAKNIQYF. CDR3 nucleotides: TGCAGTGCTGGAGACCATGGGGTGGGACTAGCGGCCAAAAACATTCAGTACTTC.

V usage is TRBV24-1 and J usage is TRBJ1-1, with D uncertain. This CDR3 is built from 13 residues. The germline V and J ends were trimmed by 10 bases and 0 bases, with 11 bases remaining between them. In germline, CDR1 is KGHDR, CDR2 SFDVKD. The CDR3 nucleotides read TGTGCCACGGCTTCGGACTTGAACACTGAAGCTTTCTTT. As protein: CATASDLNTEAFF.

This clonotype was counted a few times. CDR3 bases: TGCGCCAGCAGCCAAGAGGGACTAGCGGGATACGAGCAGTACTTC. It translates to CASSQEGLAGYEQYF. This chain links TRBV4-3 with TRBJ2-7; TRBD2 matches at 13 bases. Unmatched junction bases numbered 0, after V lost 0 bases and J lost 4 bases. This CDR3 comprises 15 residues. CDR1 is LGHNA and CDR2 is YSLEER in the germline V gene.

A few counts support this clonotype. The chain has TRBV12-3 or TRBV12-4 and TRBJ2-3; D could derive from TRBD1 or TRBD2 (5 bases each). V lost 1 base to trimming and J lost 6 bases, with 20 bases between them. The length of the CDR3 is 17 residues. The CDR3 is CASSLEARVGTSDTQYF. Written as DNA, the CDR3 is TGTGCCAGCAGTTTAGAGGCCAGGGTCGGGACCAGCGATACGCAGTATTTT.

V and J are TRBV5-1 and TRBJ2-3, with 7 positions matching TRBD2. V trimming: 1 base; J trimming: 0 bases; junction bases outside the gene matches: 2. Looked up from germline, CDR1 is SGHRS and CDR2 is YFSETQ. This CDR3 region has 15 residues. For the CDR3, the DNA is TGCGCCAGCAGCTTGCCTAGCGGAAGCACAGATACGCAGTATTTT. Translation: CASSLPSGSTDTQYF.